These 15 T cell receptor beta chains were sequenced from one sample in a study of blood T cells in healthy people across ages. Sample-barcoded 5' priming and a J-beta primer mix drove a second PCR of about 7 to 12 cycles. Via MiXCR, TCRdb re-called the 5' RACE reads, giving one row per CDR3 protein. The table includes about 280,000 distinct CDR3 sequences, roughly a quarter detected once. Sequenced material: blood. The source is a woman in her 70s in good health.

This clonotype was seen more than once but under ten times. This sequence joins TRBV7-9 and TRBJ2-1; D is unclear. CDR3 length: 12 residues. Looked up from germline, CDR1 is SEHNR and CDR2 is FQNEAQ (reference sequence). V was pared by 8 bases and J by 5 bases, with 10 bases between. The DNA for the CDR3 is TGTGCCAGCCGATTTGGGAACAATGAGCAGTTCTTC. Its protein is CASRFGNNEQFF.

This clonotype was counted only a few times. The V and J genes are TRBV5-1 and TRBJ2-7; 12 bases map to TRBD2. This CDR3 spans 15 amino acids. The trim removed 6 bases at V and 4 bases at J, leaving 8 bases unmatched. Germline CDR1 reads SGHRS; CDR2 reads YFSETQ. The CDR3 region has the DNA TGCGCCAGCACTCCCCTAGCGGGAGGGTCGTACGAGCAGTACTTC. Its protein product is CASTPLAGGSYEQYF.

The V and J genes are TRBV12-3 or TRBV12-4 and TRBJ2-1; D might be TRBD1 or TRBD2, each matching 5 bases. V shed 6 bases and J shed 0 bases, with 12 bases lying between them. The CDR3 has 15 residues. As DNA, the CDR3 is TGTGCCAGCAGACGGGACGTAAGCTCCTACAATGAGCAGTTCTTC. This codes for CASRRDVSSYNEQFF.

The chain links TRBV5-1 to TRBJ2-7; D unclear. The CDR3 has 14 residues. The germline CDR1 and CDR2 sequences are SGHRS and YFSETQ. Trimming shortened V by 5 bases and J by 3 bases, and 15 bases separated the two germline ends. The CDR3 nucleotides read TGCGCCAGCAGTTTCACCCCGTCCAGCTACGAGCAGTACTTC. Translating gives CASSFTPSSYEQYF.

A few counts support this clonotype. V and J are TRBV6-5 and TRBJ1-5, with D perhaps TRBD1 (5 bases). Trimming removed 6 bases at V and 7 bases at J, with 16 bases between. The germline CDR1 and CDR2 sequences are MNHEY and SVGAGI. The CDR3 totals 14 residues. The CDR3 nucleotides read TGTGCCAGCAGCACGGGGGAAACTAGACAGCCCCAGCATTTT. Residues: CASSTGETRQPQHF.

The table lists this clonotype with a few counts. The CDR3 bases are TGTGCCAGCAGCCGCGTCCTGGGTGAGCAGTTCTTC. It yields the protein CASSRVLGEQFF. This rearrangement joins TRBV7-8 to TRBJ2-5; no clear D gene. The assigned J gene may be wrong: the sequence end matches TRBJ2-1 better. The CDR3 totals 12 residues. The germline V gene encodes CDR1 SGHVS and CDR2 FQNEAQ.

V and J are TRBV28 and TRBJ2-2; D unclear. The V gene's germline CDR1 is MDHEN and CDR2 SYDVKM. This CDR3 is built from 14 residues. The V end lost 9 bases, the J end lost 4 bases, and 15 bases lay between the germline ends. The CDR3 loop is CASLFFGSTGELFF. The CDR3 nucleotides are TGTGCCAGTCTCTTTTTCGGCAGCACCGGGGAGCTGTTTTTT.

The rearrangement links TRBV5-5 to TRBJ2-2, with D tentatively TRBD2 (5 bases). The CDR3 covers 13 residues. V was shortened by 9 bases and J by 1 base, with 10 bases between the two germline ends. Germline CDR1 SGHKS, CDR2 YYEKEE (reference sequence). The CDR3 nucleotides read TGTGCCACCAAGCGGAGGAACACCGGGGAGCTGTTTTTT. Translated: CATKRRNTGELFF.

This clonotype appeared a few times. The CDR3 sequence is CSARKTSSYEQYF. Here the CDR3 DNA reads TGCAGTGCTAGAAAGACTAGTAGCTACGAGCAGTACTTC. This chain connects TRBV20-1 to TRBJ2-7; a weak D match, TRBD2 (6 bases). Between the trimmed V and J ends, which lost 2 bases and 3 bases, there was a span of 11 bases. Germline V gene data show CDR1 as DFQATT and CDR2 as SNEGSKA (reference sequence). CDR3 length: 13 residues.

This clonotype has just a few counts. The chain is built from TRBV3-1 and TRBJ2-2; the match to TRBD1 covers 7 bases. This CDR3 has 17 amino acids. Germline V gives CDR1 LGHDT, CDR2 YNNKEL (reference sequence). V lost 0 bases and J lost 4; bases outside the gene matches: 8. The CDR3 DNA is TGTGCCAGCAGCCAAGACCGTACAGGGGTGAGCACCGGGGAGCTGTTTTTT. Encoded protein: CASSQDRTGVSTGELFF.

The chain has TRBV10-3 and TRBJ2-1, with D unclear. Trimming removed 6 bases at V and 5 bases at J, with 8 bases between. CDR1 is ENHRY and CDR2 is SYGVKD in the germline V gene. The CDR3 runs to 12 residues. The CDR3 loop is CAISKTDNEQFF. CDR3 DNA sequence: TGTGCCATCAGCAAGACCGACAATGAGCAGTTCTTC.

This clonotype was counted a few times. V gene TRBV3-1 combines with J gene TRBJ1-2; D uncertain. CDR1 LGHDT and CDR2 YNNKEL come from the germline V gene (reference sequence). This CDR3 region has 17 residues. With 5 bases removed from V and 5 bases from J, the gap between germline ends came to 24 bases. The CDR3 spells CASSAGYGPEERYGYTF. As DNA, the CDR3 is TGTGCCAGCAGCGCCGGGTACGGACCAGAGGAGAGGTATGGCTACACCTTC.

A few counts support this clonotype. The V call is TRBV27, the J call TRBJ2-4, with D perhaps TRBD1 or TRBD2 (5 bases each). CDR3 length: 14 residues. The germline gives CDR1 MNHEY, CDR2 SMNVEV (reference sequence). Trimming took 5 bases from V and 7 from J, leaving 15 bases between them. The CDR3 DNA is TGTGCCAGCAGTACACTAGGGGCCGGGAACATTCAGTACTTC. It is translated as CASSTLGAGNIQYF.

The rearrangement joins TRBV5-1 to TRBJ2-1; D is unclear. This CDR3 is 15 amino acids long. Trimming removed 4 bases from V and 0 bases from J, with 11 bases in between. The germline V gene encodes CDR1 SGHRS and CDR2 YFSETQ. The CDR3 region is CASSLDQDSYNEQFF. In DNA form, the CDR3 reads TGCGCCAGCAGCCTGGACCAGGACTCCTACAATGAGCAGTTCTTC.

This chain joins TRBV5-1 and TRBJ2-5; D is possibly TRBD1 (5 bases). The end of the DNA aligns better with TRBJ2-1, so the J call may be wrong. The CDR3 runs 13 residues. CDR1 is SGHRS, CDR2 YFSETQ, per germline. In DNA form, the CDR3 reads TGCGCCAGCAGCTCCAGGGAAGAAGGTGAGCAGTTCTTC. Protein sequence: CASSSREEGEQFF.